This TCR beta chain came from a study of blood T cells in healthy people across ages. The study, taken as a whole, reports: In long-lived donors, naive CD4+ cell counts and diversity exceeded those of aged donors. Age brought a roughly linear fall in TCR beta diversity measured per million T cells.

The sample holds a few counts of this clonotype. The antigen remains undetermined. The use of a sample-barcoded 5' primer and a J-beta primer mix characterized a second PCR of roughly 7 to 11 cycles. TCRdb processed the 5' RACE reads anew with MiXCR; each CDR3 protein has one entry. The sample includes around 800,000 distinct CDR3 sequences, 20% to 30% of them seen just once. These same records also appear under a second study, on T cells of mothers and their children. This second report adds: Three healthy Caucasian mothers and their six children donated. The overlap seen between related mothers and children slightly exceeded that of unrelated pairs, though not significantly.

This receptor was obtained from a boy between 10 and 17 years old in good health. The material sequenced was blood.

This chain's CDR3 is CASSEARGRNGRNYGYTF. CDR3 nucleotide sequence: TGTGCCAGCAGTGAAGCGAGGGGACGGAACGGGAGGAACTATGGCTACACCTTC. V and J are TRBV2 and TRBJ1-2; possibly TRBD1 for D (5 bases). CDR1 and CDR2 from the germline V gene are SNHLY and FYNNEI. V was cut by 0 bases and J by 2 bases, with 19 bases left in between. The CDR3 has 18 amino acids. Variable domain in full (rest from reference TRBV2 and TRBJ1-2): EPEVTQTPSHQVTQMGQEVILRCVPISNHLYFYWYRQILGQKVEFLVSFYNNEISEKSEIFDDQFSVERPDGSNFTLKIRSTKLEDSAMYFCASSEARGRNGRNYGYTFGSGTRLTVV.